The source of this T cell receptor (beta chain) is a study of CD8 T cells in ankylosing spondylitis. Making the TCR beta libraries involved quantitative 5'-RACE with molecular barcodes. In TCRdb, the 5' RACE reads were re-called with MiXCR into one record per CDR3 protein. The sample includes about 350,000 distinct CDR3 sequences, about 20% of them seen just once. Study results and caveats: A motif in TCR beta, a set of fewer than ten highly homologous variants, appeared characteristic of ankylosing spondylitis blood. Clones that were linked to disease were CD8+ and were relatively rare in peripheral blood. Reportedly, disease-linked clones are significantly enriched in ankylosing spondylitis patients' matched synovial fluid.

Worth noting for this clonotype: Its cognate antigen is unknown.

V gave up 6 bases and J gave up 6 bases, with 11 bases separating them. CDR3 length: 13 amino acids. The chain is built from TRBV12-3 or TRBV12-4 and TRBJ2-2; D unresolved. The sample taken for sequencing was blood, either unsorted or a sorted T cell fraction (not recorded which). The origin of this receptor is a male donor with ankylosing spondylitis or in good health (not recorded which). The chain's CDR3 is CASRPLESGELFF. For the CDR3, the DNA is TGTGCCAGCAGGCCTCTAGAGTCCGGGGAGCTGTTTTTT.